This T cell receptor beta chain comes out of a study of CD8 T cells in ankylosing spondylitis (TCRdb year 2017). Turning to the overall study: The study set out to find disease-linked TCR variants by profiling T cell receptor beta repertoires in ankylosing spondylitis patients and healthy donors. In total, the full study cohort was made up of 100 to 140 healthy donors and about two dozen ankylosing spondylitis patients. Samples of peripheral blood were taken, and for ankylosing spondylitis patients, synovial fluid was collected as well.

This clonotype was counted only a few times. The clone's antigen remains unknown. No much larger clone is present one base from it, and per-base qualities are unavailable. The germline V gene (reference sequence) sets CDR1 to MNHEY and CDR2 to SMNVEV. Ends trimmed: V by 8 bases, J by 2 bases; bases unmatched to a gene: 11. The CDR3 holds 16 amino acids from the cysteine to the phenylalanine. Just the 48-base CDR3 DNA is kept, in frame starting at base 1. The research as a whole found: A CD8+ phenotype was shown by the disease-linked clones, which were found at relatively low frequencies in peripheral blood. Significant enrichment of the disease-linked clones was reported in matched synovial fluid samples from ankylosing spondylitis patients. Some motif variants were previously reported in synovial fluid and blood of reactive arthritis patients, suggesting common disease-initiation mechanisms. A TCR beta motif of eight highly homologous amino acid variants appeared characteristic of blood from ankylosing spondylitis patients.

TCRdb records Illumina HiSeq 2500 as the sequencer. Quantitative 5'-RACE with molecular barcodes was the method used to prepare the TCR beta libraries. The source study handled its data this way. A new computational method, built on a probabilistic model of VDJ rearrangement, was used to identify disease-linked TCR variants. The public reads were reanalyzed by TCRdb: fastp trimming at Q25, MiXCR alignment, in-frame beta chains only. Rows with one shared CDR3 protein collapse into an entry with the most common genes and DNA. What appears here as the V and J calls and clone size reflects TCRdb's work, not the paper's. The sample contains some 200,000 distinct CDR3 sequences, roughly 13% of them found a single time. Approximately 17% of the sample comes from the top ten.

The chain employs TRBV27 and TRBJ2-3, with 9 central nucleotides matching TRBD2. Sequenced input: blood, either unsorted or a sorted T cell fraction (not recorded which). The TCR originated in a male donor with ankylosing spondylitis or in good health (not recorded which). Here is the DNA: TGTGCCAGCGGGCAGGGCGGGGGGGGCTACACAGATACGCAGTATTTT. The encoded protein is CASGQGGGGYTDTQYF.